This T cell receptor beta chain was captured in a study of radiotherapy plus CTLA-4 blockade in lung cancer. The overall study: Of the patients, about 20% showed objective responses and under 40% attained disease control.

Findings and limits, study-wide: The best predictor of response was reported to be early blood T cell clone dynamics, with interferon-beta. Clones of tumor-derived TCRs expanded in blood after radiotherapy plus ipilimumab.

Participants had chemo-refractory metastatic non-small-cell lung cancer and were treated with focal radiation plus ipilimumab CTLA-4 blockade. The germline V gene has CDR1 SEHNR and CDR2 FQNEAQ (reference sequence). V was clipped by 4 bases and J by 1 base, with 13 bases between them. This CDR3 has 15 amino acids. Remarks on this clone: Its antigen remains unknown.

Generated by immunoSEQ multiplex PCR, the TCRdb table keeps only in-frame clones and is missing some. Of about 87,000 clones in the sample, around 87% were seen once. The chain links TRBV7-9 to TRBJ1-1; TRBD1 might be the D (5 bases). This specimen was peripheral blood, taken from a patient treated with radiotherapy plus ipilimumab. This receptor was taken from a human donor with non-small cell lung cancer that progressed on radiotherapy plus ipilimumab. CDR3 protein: CASSSRGGENTEAFF. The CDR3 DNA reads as TGTGCCAGCAGCTCCCGCGGGGGTGAGAACACTGAAGCTTTCTTT.